The 5 T cell receptor beta chains listed next were all sequenced from one sample in a study of CD8 T cells in Susac syndrome. An amount of RNA that ranged from about 0.45 to 1 ug was reverse transcribed with random hexamers. Each CDR3 protein gets one entry after TCRdb re-called the immunoSEQ multiplex PCR reads with MiXCR. The repertoire holds approximately 120,000 distinct CDR3 sequences, with approximately 96% as singletons. Sequencing input: CD4+ T cells from PBMCs. The receptors come from a human donor in good health.

The rearrangement joins TRBV6-5 to TRBJ2-1, with D perhaps matching TRBD1 (5 bases). Germline loops: CDR1 MNHEY, CDR2 SVGAGI. V was shortened by 5 bases and J by 6 bases, with 14 bases between the two germline ends. The CDR3 contains 14 residues. Here the CDR3 reads CASSTPWGINEQFF. The DNA of the CDR3 is TGTGCCAGCAGTACCCCGTGGGGCATCAATGAGCAGTTCTTC.

Only one count was recorded for this clonotype. The V and J genes are TRBV28 and TRBJ2-2, with 7 nucleotides matching TRBD1. After removal of 3 bases from V and 4 bases from J, the junction contained 8 bases not matched to a gene. From germline, CDR1 is MDHEN and CDR2 SYDVKM. The CDR3 contains 16 residues. For the CDR3, the DNA is TGTGCCAGCAGTTTTTTGGGACAGAGATCCACCGGGGAGCTGTTTTTT. Translating it yields CASSFLGQRSTGELFF. The full variable domain, completed using reference TRBV28 and TRBJ2-2, is DVKVTQSSRYLVKRTGEKVFLECVQDMDHENMFWYRQDPGLGLRLIYFSYDVKMKEKGDIPEGYSVSREKKERFSLILESASTNQTSMYLCASSFLGQRSTGELFFGEGSRLTVL.

This chain uses TRBV6-6 with TRBJ2-5; D is perhaps TRBD1 (6 bases). The CDR3 runs 13 residues. Germline V gives CDR1 MNHNY, CDR2 SVGAGI (reference sequence). The V end was cut by 6 bases, the J end by 4 bases, with 12 bases between. The CDR3 protein is CASRLRGRETQYF. CDR3 nucleotides: TGTGCCAGCAGACTCAGGGGCCGAGAGACCCAGTACTTC.

The genes are TRBV6-5 and TRBJ2-7; 9 positions match TRBD1. Germline CDR1 and CDR2: MNHEY and SVGAGI. V trimming: 5 bases; J trimming: 4 bases; junction bases outside the gene matches: 3. The CDR3 contains 13 residues. CDR3 sequence reads: CASSSGTGYEQYF. The CDR3, as DNA: TGTGCCAGCAGTAGCGGGACAGGGTACGAGCAGTACTTC.

Here the CDR3 DNA reads TGTGCCACCAGCAGAACCCGGGGCCTTACCGGGGAGCTGTTTTTT. Its protein is CATSRTRGLTGELFF. This chain connects TRBV15 to TRBJ2-2; D may match TRBD1 or TRBD2 (5 bases each). Germline values: CDR1 LNHNV, CDR2 YYDKDF (reference sequence). The CDR3 length is 15 residues. Trimming cost V 2 bases and J 5 bases, with 12 bases left between them.